This T cell receptor (beta chain) was found in a study of cytomegalovirus exposure and HLA in healthy donors. Notes on the study in general: In a later analysis, several top co-occurrence clusters appeared linked to parvovirus B19, influenza, CMV and Epstein-Barr virus. Association of 15,000 to 20,000 TCR beta sequences with HLA alleles was found at 0.05 false discovery rate in a later analysis.

PCR amplification relied on 60 Vbeta primers (plus 13 Jbeta primers). Data came from immunoSEQ multiplex PCR; TCRdb stores just in-frame clones and leaves some out. The table shows about 160,000 clones, with roughly 80% occurring only once. With respect to this clone: Its specificity is not known.

Germline CDR1 and CDR2: SGHRS and YFSETQ. CDR3 length equals 15 residues. V shed 3 bases, J shed 5 bases, and the junction held 5 bases outside the gene matches. This sequence was found in a male donor in good health and CMV-seropositive. The sequencing sample was made of PBMCs. The V gene is TRBV5-1, the J gene TRBJ2-1, with 10 bases aligning to TRBD2. CDR3 sequence: CASSSGLADNNEQFF. The CDR3 region has the DNA TGCGCCAGCAGCTCTGGACTAGCGGATAACAATGAGCAGTTCTTC.